A single T cell receptor beta chain is shown here with its context. Its antigen is unidentified. This sample was taken from a study of T cell responses to AZD1222 COVID-19 vaccine. As for the study in general: Second-dose intervals near 4 or 12 weeks were combined. The study's findings and limits: Donors were chiefly white British, with a greater number of females, and clonal diversity was perhaps underestimated. Repertoires were collected only later (after the peak T cell response had occurred).

The ends lost 2 bases at V and 9 bases at J; junction bases unmatched: 16. This CDR3 spans 18 amino acids. The V gene's germline CDR1 is SGHVS and CDR2 FQNEAQ. Profiled with immunoSEQ multiplex PCR; TCRdb holds only in-frame clones, not every one. Here the sample spans fewer than 100,000 clones, roughly 84% being singletons. This TCR came from an adult in good health. The rearrangement uses TRBV7-8 and TRBJ2-1; 10 nucleotides line up with TRBD2. Sequenced material: peripheral blood, taken on day 0 of AZD1222 vaccination. The CDR3 sequence: CASSLPLRLAGAGGEQFF. As DNA, the CDR3 is TGTGCCAGCAGCTTACCCCTTCGGCTAGCGGGGGCCGGGGGTGAGCAGTTCTTC. Full variable domain (outside the CDR3, taken from reference TRBV7-8 and TRBJ2-1): GAGVSQSPRYKVAKRGQDVALRCDPISGHVSLFWYQQALGQGPEFLTYFQNEAQLDKSGLPSDRFFAERPEGSVSTLKIQRTQQEDSAVYLCASSLPLRLAGAGGEQFFGPGTRLTVL.